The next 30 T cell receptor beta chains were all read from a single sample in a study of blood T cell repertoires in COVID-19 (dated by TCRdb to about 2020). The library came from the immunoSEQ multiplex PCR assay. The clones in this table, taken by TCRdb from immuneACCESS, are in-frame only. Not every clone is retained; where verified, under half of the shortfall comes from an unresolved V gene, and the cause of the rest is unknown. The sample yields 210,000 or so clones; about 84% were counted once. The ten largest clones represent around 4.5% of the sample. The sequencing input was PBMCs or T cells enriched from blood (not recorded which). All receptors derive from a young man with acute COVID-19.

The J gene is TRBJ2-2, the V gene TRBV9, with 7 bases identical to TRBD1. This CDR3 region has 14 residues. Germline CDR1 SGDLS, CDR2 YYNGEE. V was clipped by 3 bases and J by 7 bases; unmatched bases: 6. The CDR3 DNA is TGTGCCAGCAGCGCGACAGGGATCGGCGGGGAGCTGTTTTTT. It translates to CASSATGIGGELFF.

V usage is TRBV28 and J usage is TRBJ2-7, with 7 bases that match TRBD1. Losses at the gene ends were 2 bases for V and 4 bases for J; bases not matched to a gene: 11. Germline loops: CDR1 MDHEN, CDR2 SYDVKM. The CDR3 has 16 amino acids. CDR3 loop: CASSLSLGTELYEQYF. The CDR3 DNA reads TGTGCCAGCAGTTTAAGCTTAGGGACAGAACTTTACGAGCAGTACTTC. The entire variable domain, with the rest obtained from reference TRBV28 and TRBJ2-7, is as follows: DVKVTQSSRYLVKRTGEKVFLECVQDMDHENMFWYRQDPGLGLRLIYFSYDVKMKEKGDIPEGYSVSREKKERFSLILESASTNQTSMYLCASSLSLGTELYEQYFGPGTRLTVT.

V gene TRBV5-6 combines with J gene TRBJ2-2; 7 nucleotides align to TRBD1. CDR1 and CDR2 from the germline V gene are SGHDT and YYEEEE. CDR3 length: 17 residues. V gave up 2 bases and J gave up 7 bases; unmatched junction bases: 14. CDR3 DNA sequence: TGTGCCAGCAGCTTCCGGACAGGCTTGATCACGGGCGGGGAGCTGTTTTTT. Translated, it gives CASSFRTGLITGGELFF. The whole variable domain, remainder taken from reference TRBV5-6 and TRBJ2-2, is DAGVTQSPTHLIKTRGQQVTLRCSPKSGHDTVSWYQQALGQGPQFIFQYYEEEERQRGNFPDRFSGHQFPNYSSELNVNALLLGDSALYLCASSFRTGLITGGELFFGEGSRLTVL.

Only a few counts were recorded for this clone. The chain's CDR3 is CASSSSGVEQYF. In DNA, the CDR3 is TGTGCCAGCAGTTCATCAGGGGTAGAGCAGTACTTC. V gene TRBV27 combines with J gene TRBJ2-7, with TRBD1 as a possible D gene (6 bases). V was shortened by 4 bases and J by 7 bases, with 11 bases between the two germline ends. Germline CDR1 MNHEY, CDR2 SMNVEV (reference sequence). The length of the CDR3 is 12 residues.

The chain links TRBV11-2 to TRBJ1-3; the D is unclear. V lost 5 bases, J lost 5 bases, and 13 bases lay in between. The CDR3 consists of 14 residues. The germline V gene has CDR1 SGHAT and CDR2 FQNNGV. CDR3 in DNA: TGTGCCAGCAGCCGTGGGCGTCGCCGAAACACCATATATTTT. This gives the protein CASSRGRRRNTIYF.

CDR3 in amino acids: CASSHSYGTGEAFF. The CDR3 DNA is TGTGCCAGCAGCCACTCCTACGGGACAGGTGAAGCTTTCTTT. The chain recombines TRBV4-2 with TRBJ1-1, with TRBD1 matching 8 bases. The CDR3 is 14 residues long. Germline V gene data show CDR1 as LGHNA and CDR2 as YNFKEQ. Losses at the gene ends were 3 bases for V and 7 bases for J; bases not matched to a gene: 7.

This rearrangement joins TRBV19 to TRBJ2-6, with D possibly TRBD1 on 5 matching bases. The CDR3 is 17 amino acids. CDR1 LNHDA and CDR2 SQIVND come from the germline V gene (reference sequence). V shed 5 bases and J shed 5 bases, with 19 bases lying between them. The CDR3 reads CASSHSFRQTWANVLTF. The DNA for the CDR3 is TGTGCCAGTAGTCATTCGTTTAGACAGACCTGGGCCAACGTCCTGACTTTC.

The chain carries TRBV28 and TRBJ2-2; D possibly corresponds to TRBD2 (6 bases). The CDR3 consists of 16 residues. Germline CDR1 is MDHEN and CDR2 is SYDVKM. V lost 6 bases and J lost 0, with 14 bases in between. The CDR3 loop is CASRWGGHANTGELFF. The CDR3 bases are TGTGCCAGCAGGTGGGGAGGCCACGCGAACACCGGGGAGCTGTTTTTT. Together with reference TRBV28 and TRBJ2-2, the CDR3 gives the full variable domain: DVKVTQSSRYLVKRTGEKVFLECVQDMDHENMFWYRQDPGLGLRLIYFSYDVKMKEKGDIPEGYSVSREKKERFSLILESASTNQTSMYLCASRWGGHANTGELFFGEGSRLTVL.

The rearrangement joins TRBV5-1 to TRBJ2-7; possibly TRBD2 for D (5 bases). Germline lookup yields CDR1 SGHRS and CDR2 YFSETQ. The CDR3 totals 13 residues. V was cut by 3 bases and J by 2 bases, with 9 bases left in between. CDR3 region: CASSWTDAYEQYF. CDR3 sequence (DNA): TGCGCCAGCAGCTGGACTGACGCCTACGAGCAGTACTTC.

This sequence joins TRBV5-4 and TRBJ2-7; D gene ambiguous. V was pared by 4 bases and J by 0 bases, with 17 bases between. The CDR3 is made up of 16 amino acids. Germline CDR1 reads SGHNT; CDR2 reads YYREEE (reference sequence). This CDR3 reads CASSGITSSGSYEQYF. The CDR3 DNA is TGTGCCAGCAGCGGAATTACCTCCTCAGGCTCCTACGAGCAGTACTTC.

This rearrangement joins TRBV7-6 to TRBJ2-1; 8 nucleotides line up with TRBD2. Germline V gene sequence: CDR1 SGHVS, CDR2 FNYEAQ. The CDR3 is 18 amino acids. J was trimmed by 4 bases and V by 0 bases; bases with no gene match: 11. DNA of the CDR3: TGTGCCAGCAGCTTAGCGGCCATGGCGGGGGGCCTATACAATGAGCAGTTCTTC. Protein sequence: CASSLAAMAGGLYNEQFF.

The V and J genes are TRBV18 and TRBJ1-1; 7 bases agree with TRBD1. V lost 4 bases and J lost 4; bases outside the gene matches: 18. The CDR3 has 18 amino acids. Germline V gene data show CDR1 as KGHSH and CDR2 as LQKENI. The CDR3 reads CASSHSDRATVAGTEAFF. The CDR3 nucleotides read TGTGCCAGCTCACACTCCGACAGGGCTACGGTGGCGGGCACTGAAGCTTTCTTT.

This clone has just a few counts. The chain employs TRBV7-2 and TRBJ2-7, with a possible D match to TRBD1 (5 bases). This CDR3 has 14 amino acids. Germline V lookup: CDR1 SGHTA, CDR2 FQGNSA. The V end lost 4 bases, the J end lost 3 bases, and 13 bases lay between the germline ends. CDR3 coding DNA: TGTGCCAGCAGCTACGAGTGGGGCGTCTACGAGCAGTACTTC. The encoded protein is CASSYEWGVYEQYF. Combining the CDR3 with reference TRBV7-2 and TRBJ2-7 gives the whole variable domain GAGVSQSPSNKVTEKGKDVELRCDPISGHTALYWYRQSLGQGLEFLIYFQGNSAPDKSGLPSDRFSAERTGGSVSTLTIQRTQQEDSAVYLCASSYEWGVYEQYFGPGTRLTVT.

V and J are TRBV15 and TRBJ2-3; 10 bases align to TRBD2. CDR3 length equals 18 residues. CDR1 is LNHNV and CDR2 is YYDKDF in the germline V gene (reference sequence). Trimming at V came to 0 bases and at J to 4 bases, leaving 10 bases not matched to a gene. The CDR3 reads CATSRDLELAGPPDTQYF. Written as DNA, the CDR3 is TGTGCCACCAGCAGAGATCTGGAACTAGCGGGGCCACCAGATACGCAGTATTTT.

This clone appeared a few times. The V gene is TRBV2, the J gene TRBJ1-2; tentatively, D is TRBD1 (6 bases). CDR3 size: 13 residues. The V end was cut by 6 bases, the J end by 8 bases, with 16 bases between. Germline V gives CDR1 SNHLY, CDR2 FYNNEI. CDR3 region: CASSPQGQRGYTF. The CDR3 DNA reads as TGTGCCAGCAGCCCCCAGGGGCAAAGGGGCTACACCTTC. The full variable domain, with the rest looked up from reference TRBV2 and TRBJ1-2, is EPEVTQTPSHQVTQMGQEVILRCVPISNHLYFYWYRQILGQKVEFLVSFYNNEISEKSEIFDDQFSVERPDGSNFTLKIRSTKLEDSAMYFCASSPQGQRGYTFGSGTRLTVV.

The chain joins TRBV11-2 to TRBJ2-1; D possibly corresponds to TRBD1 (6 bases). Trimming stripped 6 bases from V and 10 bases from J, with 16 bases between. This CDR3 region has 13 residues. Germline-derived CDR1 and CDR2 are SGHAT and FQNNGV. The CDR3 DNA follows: TGTGCCAGCAGATTCTCAGGGGTAATAGAGCAGTTCTTC. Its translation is CASRFSGVIEQFF.

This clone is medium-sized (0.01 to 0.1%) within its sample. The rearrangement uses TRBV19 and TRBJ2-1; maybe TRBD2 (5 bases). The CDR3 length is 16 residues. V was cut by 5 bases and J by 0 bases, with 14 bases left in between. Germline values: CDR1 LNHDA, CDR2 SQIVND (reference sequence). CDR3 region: CASSLGWGDSYNEQFF. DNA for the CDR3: TGTGCCAGTAGTCTGGGATGGGGAGACTCCTACAATGAGCAGTTCTTC.

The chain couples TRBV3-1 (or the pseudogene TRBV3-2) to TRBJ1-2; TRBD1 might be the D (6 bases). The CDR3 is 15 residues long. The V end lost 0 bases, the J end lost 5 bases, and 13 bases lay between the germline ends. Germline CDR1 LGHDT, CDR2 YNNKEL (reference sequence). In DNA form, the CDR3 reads TGTGCCAGCAGCCAAGATGAAGGAAGGGGGTATGGCTACACCTTC. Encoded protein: CASSQDEGRGYGYTF.

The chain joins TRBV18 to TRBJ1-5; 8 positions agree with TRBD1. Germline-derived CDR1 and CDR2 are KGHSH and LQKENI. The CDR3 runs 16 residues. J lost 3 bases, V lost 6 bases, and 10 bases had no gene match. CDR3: CASSPSDRGPNQPQHF. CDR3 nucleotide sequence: TGTGCCAGCTCCCCGTCCGACAGGGGCCCCAATCAGCCCCAGCATTTT.

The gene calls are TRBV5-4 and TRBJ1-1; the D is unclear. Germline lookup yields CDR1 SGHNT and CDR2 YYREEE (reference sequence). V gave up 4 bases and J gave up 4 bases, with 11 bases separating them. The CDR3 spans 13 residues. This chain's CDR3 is CASSPSGVTEAFF. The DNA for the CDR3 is TGTGCCAGCAGCCCCTCCGGAGTCACTGAAGCTTTCTTT.

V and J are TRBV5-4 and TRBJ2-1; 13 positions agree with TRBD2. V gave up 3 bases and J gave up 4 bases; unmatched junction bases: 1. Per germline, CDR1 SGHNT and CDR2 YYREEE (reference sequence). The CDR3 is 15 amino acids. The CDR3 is CASSWGLAGYNEQFF. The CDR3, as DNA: TGTGCCAGCAGCTGGGGACTAGCGGGGTACAATGAGCAGTTCTTC.

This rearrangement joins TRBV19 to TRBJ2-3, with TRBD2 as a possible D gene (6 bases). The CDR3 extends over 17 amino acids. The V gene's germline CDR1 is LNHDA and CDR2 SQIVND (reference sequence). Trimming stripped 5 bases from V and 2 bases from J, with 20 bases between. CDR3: CASSPLGPGVATDTQYF. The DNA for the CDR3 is TGTGCCAGTAGTCCATTAGGCCCGGGAGTAGCCACAGATACGCAGTATTTT.

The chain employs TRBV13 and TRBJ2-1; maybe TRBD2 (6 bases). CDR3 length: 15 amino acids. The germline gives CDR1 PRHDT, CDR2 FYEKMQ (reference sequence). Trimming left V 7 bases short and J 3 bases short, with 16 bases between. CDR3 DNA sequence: TGTGCCAGCACCATATTAGCGGACGTCTACAATGAGCAGTTCTTC. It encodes CASTILADVYNEQFF. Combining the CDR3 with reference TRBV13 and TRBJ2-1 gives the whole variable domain AAGVIQSPRHLIKEKRETATLKCYPIPRHDTVYWYQQGPGQDPQFLISFYEKMQSDKGSIPDRFSAQQFSDYHSELNMSSLELGDSALYFCASTILADVYNEQFFGPGTRLTVL.

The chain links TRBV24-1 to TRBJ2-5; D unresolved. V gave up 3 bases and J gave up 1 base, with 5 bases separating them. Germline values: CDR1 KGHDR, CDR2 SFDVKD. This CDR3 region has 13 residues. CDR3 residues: CATSDGRQETQYF. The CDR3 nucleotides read TGTGCCACCAGTGATGGGCGCCAAGAGACCCAGTACTTC.

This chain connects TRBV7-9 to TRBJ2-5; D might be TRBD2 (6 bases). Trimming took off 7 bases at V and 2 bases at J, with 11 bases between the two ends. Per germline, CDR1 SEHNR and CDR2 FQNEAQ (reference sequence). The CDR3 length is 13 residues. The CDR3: CASTSSDQETQYF. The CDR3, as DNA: TGTGCCAGCACCTCTAGCGATCAAGAGACCCAGTACTTC. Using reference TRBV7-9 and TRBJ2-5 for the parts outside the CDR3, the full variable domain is DTGVSQNPRHKITKRGQNVTFRCDPISEHNRLYWYRQTLGQGPEFLTYFQNEAQLEKSRLLSDRFSAERPKGSFSTLEIQRTEQGDSAMYLCASTSSDQETQYFGPGTRLLVL.

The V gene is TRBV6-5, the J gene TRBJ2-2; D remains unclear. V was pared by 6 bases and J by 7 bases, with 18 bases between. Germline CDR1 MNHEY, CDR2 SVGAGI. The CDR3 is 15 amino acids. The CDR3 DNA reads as TGTGCCAGCAGGCCTACCCTCTTGAGTCACGGGGAGCTGTTTTTT. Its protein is CASRPTLLSHGELFF.

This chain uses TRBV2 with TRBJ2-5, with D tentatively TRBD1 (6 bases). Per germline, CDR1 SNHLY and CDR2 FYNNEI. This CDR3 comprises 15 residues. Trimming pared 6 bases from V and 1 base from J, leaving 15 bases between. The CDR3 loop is CASREVRGFQETQYF. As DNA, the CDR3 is TGTGCCAGCAGGGAGGTGAGGGGGTTCCAAGAGACCCAGTACTTC.

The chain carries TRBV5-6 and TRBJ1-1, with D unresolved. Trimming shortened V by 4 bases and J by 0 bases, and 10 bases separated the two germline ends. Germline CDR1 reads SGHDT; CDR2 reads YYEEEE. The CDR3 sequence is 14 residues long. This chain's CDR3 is CASSRYHMNTEAFF. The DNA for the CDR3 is TGTGCCAGCAGCCGATATCACATGAACACTGAAGCTTTCTTT.

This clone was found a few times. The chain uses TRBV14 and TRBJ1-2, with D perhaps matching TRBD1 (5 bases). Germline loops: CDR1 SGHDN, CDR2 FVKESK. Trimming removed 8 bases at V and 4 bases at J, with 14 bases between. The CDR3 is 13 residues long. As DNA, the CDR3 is TGTGCCAGCGCCTACGCCACAGGCTATGGCTACACCTTC. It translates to CASAYATGYGYTF. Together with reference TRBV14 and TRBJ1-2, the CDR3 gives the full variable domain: EAGVTQFPSHSVIEKGQTVTLRCDPISGHDNLYWYRRVMGKEIKFLLHFVKESKQDESGMPNNRFLAERTGGTYSTLKVQPAELEDSGVYFCASAYATGYGYTFGSGTRLTVV.

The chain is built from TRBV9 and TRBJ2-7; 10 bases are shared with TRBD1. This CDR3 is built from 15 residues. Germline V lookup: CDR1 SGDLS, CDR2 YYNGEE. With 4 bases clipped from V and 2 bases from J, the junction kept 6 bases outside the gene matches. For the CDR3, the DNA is TGTGCCAGCAGCCTAGGGACAGGGGCTCCCTACGAGCAGTACTTC. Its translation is CASSLGTGAPYEQYF.